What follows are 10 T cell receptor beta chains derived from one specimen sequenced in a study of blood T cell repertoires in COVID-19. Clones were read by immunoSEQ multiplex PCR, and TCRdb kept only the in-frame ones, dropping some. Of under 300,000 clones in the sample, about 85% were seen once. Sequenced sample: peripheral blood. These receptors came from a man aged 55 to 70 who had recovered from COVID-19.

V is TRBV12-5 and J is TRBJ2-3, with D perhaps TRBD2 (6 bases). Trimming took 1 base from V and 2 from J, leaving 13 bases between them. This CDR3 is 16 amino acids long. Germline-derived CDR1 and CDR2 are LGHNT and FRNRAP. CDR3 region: CASGLGVGGNTDTQYF. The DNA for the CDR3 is TGTGCTAGTGGTTTGGGTGTGGGGGGAAACACAGATACGCAGTATTTT. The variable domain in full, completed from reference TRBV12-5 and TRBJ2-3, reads DARVTQTPRHKVTEMGQEVTMRCQPILGHNTVFWYRQTMMQGLELLAYFRNRAPLDDSGMPKDRFSAEMPDATLATLKIQPSEPRDSAVYFCASGLGVGGNTDTQYFGPGTRLTVL.

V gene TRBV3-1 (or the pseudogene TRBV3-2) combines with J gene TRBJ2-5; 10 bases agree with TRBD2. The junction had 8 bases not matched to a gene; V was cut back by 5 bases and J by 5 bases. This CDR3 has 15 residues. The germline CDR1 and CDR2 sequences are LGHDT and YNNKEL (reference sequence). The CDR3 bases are TGTGCCAGCAGCTTTAAAACTAGCGGGGTTGAGACCCAGTACTTC. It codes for CASSFKTSGVETQYF.

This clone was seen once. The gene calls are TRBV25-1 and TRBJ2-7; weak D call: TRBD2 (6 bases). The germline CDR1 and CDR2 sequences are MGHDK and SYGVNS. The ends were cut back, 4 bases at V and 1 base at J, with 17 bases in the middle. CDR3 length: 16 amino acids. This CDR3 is CASSGEEGQDSYEQYF. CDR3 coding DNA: TGTGCCAGCAGTGGCGAGGAGGGGCAAGATTCCTACGAGCAGTACTTC.

CDR3: CATSDWPGDLLNTGELFF. The DNA of the CDR3 is TGTGCCACCAGTGATTGGCCAGGGGACCTCCTTAACACCGGGGAGCTGTTTTTT. The V and J genes are TRBV24-1 and TRBJ2-2; a possible D gene is TRBD1 (6 bases). Deletions cut 2 bases from V and 2 bases from J, with 17 bases between. The CDR3 has 18 residues. Germline lookup yields CDR1 KGHDR and CDR2 SFDVKD.

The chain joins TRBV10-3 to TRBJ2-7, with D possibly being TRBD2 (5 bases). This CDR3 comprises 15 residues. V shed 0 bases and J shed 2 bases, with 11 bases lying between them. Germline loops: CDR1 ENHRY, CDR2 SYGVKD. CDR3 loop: CAISESAGMAYEQYF. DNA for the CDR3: TGTGCCATCAGTGAGTCTGCCGGGATGGCCTACGAGCAGTACTTC.

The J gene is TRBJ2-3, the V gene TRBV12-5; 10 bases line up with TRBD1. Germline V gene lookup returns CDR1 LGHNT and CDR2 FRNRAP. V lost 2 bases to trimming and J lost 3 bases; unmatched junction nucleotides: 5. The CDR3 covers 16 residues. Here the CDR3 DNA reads TGTGCTAGTGGTTTGTGGGACAGGGGAGCGACAGATACGCAGTATTTT. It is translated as CASGLWDRGATDTQYF.

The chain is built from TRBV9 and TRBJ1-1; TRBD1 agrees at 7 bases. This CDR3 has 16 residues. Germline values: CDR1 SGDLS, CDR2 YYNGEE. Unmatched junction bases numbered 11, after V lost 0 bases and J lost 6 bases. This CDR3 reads CASSVGQGVISAEAFF. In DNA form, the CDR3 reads TGTGCCAGCAGCGTAGGACAGGGCGTTATTTCAGCTGAAGCTTTCTTT.

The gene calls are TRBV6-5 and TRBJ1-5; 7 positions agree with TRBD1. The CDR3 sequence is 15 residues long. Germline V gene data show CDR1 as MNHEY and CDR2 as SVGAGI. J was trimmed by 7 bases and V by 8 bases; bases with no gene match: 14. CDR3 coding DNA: TGTGCCAGCGACCGACGATGGGACAGCCGGCAGCCCCAGCATTTT. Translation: CASDRRWDSRQPQHF.

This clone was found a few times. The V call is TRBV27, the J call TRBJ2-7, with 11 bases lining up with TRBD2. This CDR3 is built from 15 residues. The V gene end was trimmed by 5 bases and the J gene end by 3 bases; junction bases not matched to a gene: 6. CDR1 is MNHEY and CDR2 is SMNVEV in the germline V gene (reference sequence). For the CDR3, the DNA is TGTGCCAGCAGTCGCTATAGCGGGGGGGGCTACGAGCAGTACTTC. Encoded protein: CASSRYSGGGYEQYF.

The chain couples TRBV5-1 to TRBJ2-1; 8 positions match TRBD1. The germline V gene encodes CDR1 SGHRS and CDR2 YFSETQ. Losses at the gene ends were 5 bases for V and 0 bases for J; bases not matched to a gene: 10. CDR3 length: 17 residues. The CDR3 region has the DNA TGCGCCAGCAGTCCTGGCACAGGGGGTAGCTCCTACAATGAGCAGTTCTTC. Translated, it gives CASSPGTGGSSYNEQFF.